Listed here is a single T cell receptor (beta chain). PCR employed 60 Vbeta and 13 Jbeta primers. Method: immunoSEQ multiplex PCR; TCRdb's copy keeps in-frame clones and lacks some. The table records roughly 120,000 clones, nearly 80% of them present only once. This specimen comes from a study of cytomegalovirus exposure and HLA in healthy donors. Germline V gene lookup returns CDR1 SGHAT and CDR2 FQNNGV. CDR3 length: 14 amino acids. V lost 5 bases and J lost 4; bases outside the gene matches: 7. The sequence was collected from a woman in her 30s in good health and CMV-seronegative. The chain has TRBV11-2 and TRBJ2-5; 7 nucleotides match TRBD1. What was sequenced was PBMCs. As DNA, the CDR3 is TGTGCCAGCAGCCAACAGGGGAAACGAGAGACCCAGTACTTC. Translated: CASSQQGKRETQYF.